This entry lists 14 T cell receptor beta chains sequenced from one sample in a study of OX40 agonist ivuxolimab in advanced cancers. Data came from immunoSEQ multiplex PCR; TCRdb stores just in-frame clones and leaves some out. The profile shows tens of thousands of clones, 75% to 90% of them singletons. This sample comprised CD4+ or CD8+ T cells sorted from blood, obtained in a trial of the OX40 agonist ivuxolimab. The receptors shown here come from an adult with an advanced solid tumor such as melanoma, head and neck, liver or kidney cancer.

The chain links TRBV10-3 to TRBJ1-1, with D possibly being TRBD1 (5 bases). The CDR3 consists of 15 residues. V was cut by 3 bases and J by 0 bases, with 11 bases left in between. Germline V gene data show CDR1 as ENHRY and CDR2 as SYGVKD. CDR3 bases: TGTGCCATCAGTGATCTCGCGACAGTGAACACTGAAGCTTTCTTT. Encoded protein: CAISDLATVNTEAFF.

The chain uses TRBV5-1 and TRBJ2-1; the D gene is possibly TRBD2 (6 bases). Germline V lookup: CDR1 SGHRS, CDR2 YFSETQ. V lost 5 bases and J 9 bases, leaving 18 bases between the germline ends. The CDR3 sequence is 14 residues long. Written as DNA, the CDR3 is TGCGCCAGCAGGTCGGGACTGCTAGGTAGTGAGCAGTTCTTC. This gives the protein CASRSGLLGSEQFF.

V usage is TRBV2 and J usage is TRBJ1-1, with D possibly being TRBD1 (5 bases). Trimming took off 8 bases at V and 5 bases at J, with 15 bases between the two ends. Germline V lookup: CDR1 SNHLY, CDR2 FYNNEI. There are 13 residues in the CDR3. The CDR3 region is CASQYGWGTEAFF. The CDR3 nucleotides read TGTGCCAGCCAGTACGGCTGGGGGACTGAAGCTTTCTTT.

The chain has TRBV27 and TRBJ1-1; D gene ambiguous. CDR1 is MNHEY, CDR2 SMNVEV, per germline (reference sequence). The V and J ends lost 2 bases and 1 base respectively, with 5 bases between them. There are 13 residues in the CDR3. CDR3 nucleotides: TGTGCCAGCAGTTTAGGTACGAACACTGAAGCTTTCTTT. Translation gives CASSLGTNTEAFF.

This chain connects TRBV7-2 to TRBJ2-7; D is unresolved. This CDR3 is built from 15 residues. Germline V lookup: CDR1 SGHTA, CDR2 FQGNSA. Trimming took off 5 bases at V and 0 bases at J, with 14 bases between the two ends. CDR3 in amino acids: CASSRSAVSSYEQYF. CDR3 nucleotide sequence: TGTGCCAGCAGCCGCTCCGCGGTAAGCTCCTACGAGCAGTACTTC.

V and J are TRBV11-2 and TRBJ1-3; 8 nucleotides agree with TRBD1. This CDR3 comprises 15 residues. The V gene end was trimmed by 5 bases and the J gene end by 0 bases; junction bases not matched to a gene: 3. The V gene's germline CDR1 is SGHAT and CDR2 FQNNGV. In nucleotides, the CDR3 is TGTGCCAGCAGCCCGGGACAGGACTCTGGAAACACCATATATTTT. Translating it yields CASSPGQDSGNTIYF.

The chain uses TRBV5-1 and TRBJ2-5; 7 nucleotides line up with TRBD1. The last part of the DNA fits TRBJ2-7 better; the J call may be wrong. Germline CDR1 is SGHRS and CDR2 is YFSETQ. This CDR3 has 15 amino acids. CDR3 sequence (DNA): TGCGCCAGCAGCTGGACCGGGGACAGTTCCTACGAGCAGTACTTC. Translated: CASSWTGDSSYEQYF.

The chain is built from TRBV30 and TRBJ1-2; D is undetermined. There are 14 residues in the CDR3. V lost 4 bases and J 2 bases, leaving 14 bases between the germline ends. Germline CDR1 reads GTSNPN; CDR2 reads SVGIG (reference sequence). Written as DNA, the CDR3 is TGTGCCTGGAAGAACTTTCGGGGAAACTATGGCTACACCTTC. Its translation: CAWKNFRGNYGYTF. The full variable domain, rest sourced from reference TRBV30 and TRBJ1-2, is SQTIHQWPATLVQPVGSPLSLECTVEGTSNPNLYWYRQAAGRGLQLLFYSVGIGQISSEVPQNLSASRPQDRQFILSSKKLLLSDSGFYLCAWKNFRGNYGYTFGSGTRLTVV.

The chain links TRBV2 to TRBJ2-7; possible D gene TRBD1, 5 bases. Germline CDR1 SNHLY, CDR2 FYNNEI. V shed 3 bases and J shed 10 bases, with 10 bases lying between them. The CDR3 is made up of 11 amino acids. The CDR3, as DNA: TGTGCCAGCAGTGACCCAGGGCGTCAGTACTTC. Its protein is CASSDPGRQYF.

This sequence joins TRBV5-1 and TRBJ2-5; 9 nucleotides line up with TRBD1. V gave up 4 bases and J gave up 2 bases; unmatched junction bases: 9. The CDR3 has 16 amino acids. The V gene's germline CDR1 is SGHRS and CDR2 YFSETQ. As DNA, the CDR3 is TGCGCCAGCAGCCCCGGGACAGGGAATTTTCAAGAGACCCAGTACTTC. This codes for CASSPGTGNFQETQYF.

The chain has TRBV5-1 and TRBJ2-5; 8 nucleotides match TRBD2. The J call may not be correct, given that the DNA end is closer to TRBJ2-7. The CDR3 spans 12 residues. In germline, CDR1 is SGHRS, CDR2 YFSETQ. In DNA, the CDR3 is TGCGCCAGCACCTCGGGAGGGGGCGAGCAGTACTTC. Translation: CASTSGGGEQYF.

This chain links TRBV5-4 with TRBJ1-1; no clear D gene. The germline gives CDR1 SGHNT, CDR2 YYREEE (reference sequence). Trimming took off 5 bases at V and 1 base at J, with 9 bases between the two ends. CDR3 length: 13 residues. The CDR3 spells CASSPWGNTEAFF. CDR3 sequence (DNA): TGTGCCAGCAGTCCTTGGGGGAACACTGAAGCTTTCTTT. Drawing the rest from reference TRBV5-4 and TRBJ1-1, the complete variable domain is ETGVTQSPTHLIKTRGQQVTLRCSSQSGHNTVSWYQQALGQGPQFIFQYYREEENGRGNFPPRFSGLQFPNYSSELNVNALELDDSALYLCASSPWGNTEAFFGQGTRLTVV.

This chain links TRBV11-2 with TRBJ1-6; a possible D gene is TRBD1 (6 bases). Germline loops: CDR1 SGHAT, CDR2 FQNNGV. The V end was cut by 3 bases, the J end by 4 bases, with 13 bases between. The CDR3 has 16 residues. CDR3: CASSFSAGHYNSPLHF. CDR3 in DNA: TGTGCCAGCAGCTTTTCTGCGGGACATTATAATTCACCCCTCCACTTT.

This rearrangement joins TRBV27 to TRBJ2-1, with TRBD2 identical over 13 bases. Germline loops: CDR1 MNHEY, CDR2 SMNVEV (reference sequence). The CDR3 is made up of 15 amino acids. The trim removed 7 bases at V and 7 bases at J, leaving 7 bases unmatched. CDR3: CASTSGTSGANEQFF. The CDR3 region has the DNA TGTGCCAGCACCTCCGGGACTAGCGGGGCAAATGAGCAGTTCTTC.